This T cell receptor (beta chain) emerged from a study of cytomegalovirus exposure and HLA in healthy donors. Study in general: From HLA-typed donors, an early data release held approximately 85 million unique TCRs.

Overall study results and limits: Prediction of most subjects' HLA-A and HLA-B alleles by TCR beta sequences was reportedly accurate.

Germline V gene lookup returns CDR1 SGHNT and CDR2 YYREEE (reference sequence). V was clipped by 4 bases and J by 4 bases, with 11 bases between them. This CDR3 is built from 13 residues. PCR was performed using 60 Vbeta and 13 Jbeta primers. Libraries were prepared by immunoSEQ multiplex PCR; TCRdb keeps only in-frame clonotypes and omits some of them. The data contain about 52,000 clones, 50% to 70% of them singletons. Unrecorded for this donor was the CMV serostatus. A remark on this clone: Its antigen is as yet unknown.

The sample comprised PBMCs. The receptor comes from a human donor in good health. The rearrangement joins TRBV5-4 to TRBJ1-1; a possible D gene is TRBD1 (6 bases). The CDR3 DNA is TGTGCCAGCAGCCCTTGGACAGCCACTGAAGCTTTCTTT. Its protein product is CASSPWTATEAFF. Combining the CDR3 with reference TRBV5-4 and TRBJ1-1 gives the whole variable domain ETGVTQSPTHLIKTRGQQVTLRCSSQSGHNTVSWYQQALGQGPQFIFQYYREEENGRGNFPPRFSGLQFPNYSSELNVNALELDDSALYLCASSPWTATEAFFGQGTRLTVV.